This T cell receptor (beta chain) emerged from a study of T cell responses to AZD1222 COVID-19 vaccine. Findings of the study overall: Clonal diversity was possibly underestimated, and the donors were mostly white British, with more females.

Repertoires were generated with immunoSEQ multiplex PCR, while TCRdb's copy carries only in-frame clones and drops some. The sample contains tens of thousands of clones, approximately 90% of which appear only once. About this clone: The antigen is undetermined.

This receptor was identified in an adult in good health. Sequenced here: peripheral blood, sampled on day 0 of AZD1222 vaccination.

The CDR3 nucleotides read TGTGCCAGCAGCCCCCGAGGGGATTCACCCCTCCACTTT. Amino acids: CASSPRGDSPLHF. The chain recombines TRBV6-5 with TRBJ1-6; tentative D call: TRBD1 (5 bases). V was trimmed by 6 bases and J by 8 bases, leaving 11 bases between them. This CDR3 has 13 residues. Germline loops: CDR1 MNHEY, CDR2 SVGAGI.